Following are 11 T cell receptor beta chains from one sample sequenced in a study of cytomegalovirus exposure and HLA in healthy donors. Primers included in the PCR were 60 Vbeta and 13 Jbeta primers. The protocol was immunoSEQ multiplex PCR, while the TCRdb copy is restricted to in-frame clones and leaves out a portion. Among some 110,000 clones listed, 83% were seen once. Sequences were obtained from PBMCs. Source of these receptors: a man aged 18 to 30 in good health and CMV-seronegative.

The chain joins TRBV6-1 to TRBJ1-2; D unclear. Germline V gene sequence: CDR1 MNHNS, CDR2 SASEGT. V lost 6 bases, J lost 6 bases, and 17 bases lay in between. The CDR3 has 14 residues. The CDR3 region has the DNA TGTGCCAGCAGAGAAACTACATGGAGTGATGGCTACACCTTC. Residues: CASRETTWSDGYTF.

The V call is TRBV11-3, the J call TRBJ2-4; TRBD2 might be the D (6 bases). The germline gives CDR1 SGHNT, CDR2 YENEEA. V was trimmed by 4 bases and J by 3 bases, leaving 10 bases between them. The CDR3 consists of 14 residues. CDR3 residues: CASSWREGKNIQYF. The CDR3 bases are TGTGCCAGCAGCTGGCGGGAAGGCAAAAACATTCAGTACTTC.

The rearrangement joins TRBV4-1 to TRBJ1-2, with 9 bases fitting TRBD1. The germline V gene encodes CDR1 MGHRA and CDR2 YSYEKL. The junction had 7 bases not matched to a gene; V was cut back by 4 bases and J by 4 bases. The CDR3 extends over 15 amino acids. The CDR3 sequence is CASSPDAQGAYGYTF. CDR3 coding DNA: TGCGCCAGCAGCCCCGACGCACAGGGGGCCTATGGCTACACCTTC.

The chain recombines TRBV27 with TRBJ1-1; a possible D gene is TRBD1 (5 bases). The CDR3 covers 17 residues. Germline V gives CDR1 MNHEY, CDR2 SMNVEV (reference sequence). Trimming removed 5 bases from V and 0 bases from J, with 19 bases in between. CDR3 bases: TGTGCCAGCAGTCCCGGACATATCTACGGAATGAACACTGAAGCTTTCTTT. Its translation: CASSPGHIYGMNTEAFF.

The chain carries TRBV15 and TRBJ2-7; 12 nucleotides line up with TRBD2. The CDR3 runs to 15 residues. J was trimmed by 6 bases and V by 4 bases; bases with no gene match: 7. CDR1 and CDR2 (germline): LNHNV, YYDKDF (reference sequence). The CDR3 here is CATSKRTSGTPEQYF. CDR3 sequence (DNA): TGTGCCACCAGCAAAAGGACTAGCGGGACCCCCGAGCAGTACTTC.

The chain combines TRBV7-2 with TRBJ1-2; a weak D match, TRBD1 (6 bases). The V gene lost 6 bases and the J gene lost 8 bases, with 13 bases spanning the gap. This CDR3 has 12 residues. Germline V gene lookup returns CDR1 SGHTA and CDR2 FQGNSA. The CDR3 here is CASRMQGIGYTF. DNA for the CDR3: TGTGCCAGCAGAATGCAGGGGATAGGCTACACCTTC. The full variable domain, completed using reference TRBV7-2 and TRBJ1-2, is GAGVSQSPSNKVTEKGKDVELRCDPISGHTALYWYRQSLGQGLEFLIYFQGNSAPDKSGLPSDRFSAERTGGSVSTLTIQRTQQEDSAVYLCASRMQGIGYTFGSGTRLTVV.

V usage is TRBV18 and J usage is TRBJ2-5, with TRBD2 identical over 9 bases. V lost 1 base and J lost 4; bases outside the gene matches: 16. CDR3 length: 19 amino acids. The germline CDR1 and CDR2 sequences are KGHSH and LQKENI. CDR3 amino acids: CASSPRKQGIGSGGETQYF. Here the CDR3 DNA reads TGTGCCAGCTCACCACGGAAACAGGGGATAGGTAGCGGGGGAGAGACCCAGTACTTC.

V gene TRBV9 combines with J gene TRBJ2-1, with TRBD2 matching 8 bases. The J segment lost 6 bases and the V segment lost 3 bases, leaving 11 bases of the junction unmatched. The CDR3 has 16 amino acids. In germline, CDR1 is SGDLS, CDR2 YYNGEE. The CDR3 DNA reads TGTGCCAGCAGCGCGAGGCCTACTAGCGGACTCAATGAGCAGTTCTTC. Protein product: CASSARPTSGLNEQFF.

The V and J genes are TRBV7-3 and TRBJ2-5; the match to TRBD2 covers 8 bases. V trimming: 5 bases; J trimming: 3 bases; junction bases outside the gene matches: 5. The CDR3 is made up of 14 amino acids. From germline, CDR1 is SGHTA and CDR2 FQGTGA. The CDR3 sequence: CASSPFGGEETQYF. CDR3 DNA: TGTGCCAGCAGCCCGTTCGGGGGGGAAGAGACCCAGTACTTC.

The V gene is TRBV7-9, the J gene TRBJ2-1; tentatively, D is TRBD1 (5 bases). Germline lookup yields CDR1 SEHNR and CDR2 FQNEAQ (reference sequence). V lost 4 bases and J 6 bases, leaving 13 bases between the germline ends. This CDR3 contains 14 residues. CDR3 DNA sequence: TGTGCCAGCAGCTCTTACAGGCGTCCCAATGAGCAGTTCTTC. It specifies CASSSYRRPNEQFF.

Judged by abundance, this clone is medium-sized. The chain employs TRBV6-6 and TRBJ1-3; no clear D gene. Trimming cost V 4 bases and J 2 bases, with 12 bases left between them. CDR3 length: 15 residues. The germline CDR1 and CDR2 sequences are MNHNY and SVGAGI (reference sequence). CDR3 residues: CASSLGGRAGNTIYF. The CDR3 nucleotides read TGTGCCAGCAGTTTGGGAGGAAGAGCTGGAAACACCATATATTTT.